This T cell receptor (beta chain) appears in the sequencing data of a study of shared clonotypes between healthy human individuals. Whole-study context: CD4 naive cells filled three plates per donor, CD4 memory three, CD8 naive two and CD8 memory one.

The V and J ends lost 8 bases and 1 base, in that order; junction bases with no gene match: 1. This CDR3 has 12 residues. CDR1 is MDHEN, CDR2 SYDVKM, per germline. Broader study findings: On the whole, naive subsets had larger estimated richness than memory subsets had.

Produced via immunoSEQ multiplex PCR; TCRdb's table is partial and in-frame only. The sample holds 2 million to 2.5 million clones, 80% to 95% seen once. This clone was counted between two and nine times. Its antigen is still unknown. Other nucleotide sequences from this sample produce the same CDR3. The receptor was isolated from a young man in good health. Some clones in this sample may be carry-over from other donors' samples. This rearrangement joins TRBV28 to TRBJ1-2, with 7 bases aligning to TRBD1. Sequencing was done on a sample of naive CD4+ T cells from PBMCs. Subset defined: CD45RA+ positively selected. The CDR3 loop is CASRDSNYGYTF. The CDR3 nucleotides read TGTGCCAGCCGGGACAGTAACTATGGCTACACCTTC.